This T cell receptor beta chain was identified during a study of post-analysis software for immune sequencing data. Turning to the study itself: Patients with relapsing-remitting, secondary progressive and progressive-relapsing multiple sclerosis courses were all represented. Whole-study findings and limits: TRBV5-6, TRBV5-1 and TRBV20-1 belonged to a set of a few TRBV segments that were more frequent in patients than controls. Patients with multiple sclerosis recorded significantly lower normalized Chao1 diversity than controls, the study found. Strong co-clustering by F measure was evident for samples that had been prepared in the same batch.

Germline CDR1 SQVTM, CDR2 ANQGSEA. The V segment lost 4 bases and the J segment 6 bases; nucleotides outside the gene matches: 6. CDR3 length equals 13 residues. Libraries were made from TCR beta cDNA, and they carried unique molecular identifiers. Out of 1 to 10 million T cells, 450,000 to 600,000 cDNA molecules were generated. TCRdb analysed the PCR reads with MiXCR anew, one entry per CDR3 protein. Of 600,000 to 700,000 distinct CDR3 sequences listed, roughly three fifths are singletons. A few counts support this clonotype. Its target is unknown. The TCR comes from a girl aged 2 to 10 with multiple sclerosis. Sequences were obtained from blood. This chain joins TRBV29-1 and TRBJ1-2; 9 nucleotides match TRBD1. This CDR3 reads CSVARQGENGYTF. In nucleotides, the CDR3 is TGCAGCGTTGCTCGACAGGGGGAGAATGGCTACACCTTC.